Following are 7 T cell receptor beta chains from one sample sequenced in a study of shared clonotypes between healthy human individuals. Using immunoSEQ multiplex PCR, the repertoire was profiled, and TCRdb retains in-frame clones only, with some absent. The sample consists of some 2,000,000 clones, more than 90% of them appearing once. Sequenced input: naive CD4+ T cells sorted from blood. Subset meaning: CD45RA+ positively selected. The receptors here all came from a man aged 18-30 years in good health.

This sequence joins TRBV5-4 and TRBJ1-2; D is undetermined. The CDR3 has 16 amino acids. The germline CDR1 and CDR2 sequences are SGHNT and YYREEE (reference sequence). V was clipped by 0 bases and J by 0 bases, with 12 bases between them. CDR3 sequence reads: CASSLGADRANYGYTF. The CDR3 DNA reads TGTGCCAGCAGCTTGGGCGCTGACCGAGCTAACTATGGCTACACCTTC.

The chain couples TRBV30 to TRBJ1-3, with D hard to call. The CDR3 extends over 14 amino acids. Germline CDR1 GTSNPN, CDR2 SVGIG (reference sequence). The V end lost 5 bases, the J end lost 1 base, and 12 bases lay between the germline ends. The CDR3 DNA reads TGTGCCTGGCCTCCAGGAAAATCTGGAAACACCATATATTTT. Protein sequence: CAWPPGKSGNTIYF.

This chain links TRBV27 with TRBJ2-1; possibly TRBD1 for D (7 bases). Trimming removed 8 bases from V and 3 bases from J, with 20 bases in between. The V gene's germline CDR1 is MNHEY and CDR2 SMNVEV (reference sequence). The CDR3 runs 16 residues. The CDR3 loop reads CASDQLAGQLYNEQFF. DNA of the CDR3: TGTGCCAGCGACCAATTGGCGGGACAGCTCTACAATGAGCAGTTCTTC.

The V and J genes are TRBV9 and TRBJ1-2; D gene ambiguous. The V gene lost 6 bases and the J gene lost 1 base, with 13 bases spanning the gap. The germline V gene has CDR1 SGDLS and CDR2 YYNGEE. The CDR3 contains 14 residues. The CDR3 region has the DNA TGTGCCAGCAACACCGGGCAAGATAACTATGGCTACACCTTC. Translation: CASNTGQDNYGYTF.

The rearrangement links TRBV28 to TRBJ2-3; a possible D gene is TRBD2 (5 bases). Trimming took off 4 bases at V and 6 bases at J, with 26 bases between the two ends. The CDR3 length is 18 residues. Germline loops: CDR1 MDHEN, CDR2 SYDVKM. The CDR3 is CASSSMEVTQPWTDTQYF. Here the CDR3 DNA reads TGTGCCAGCAGTTCTATGGAGGTAACCCAACCTTGGACGGATACGCAGTATTTT.

J is TRBJ1-5 and V is TRBV6-5, with unresolved D. Germline V gives CDR1 MNHEY, CDR2 SVGAGI. With 7 bases removed from V and 1 base from J, the gap between germline ends came to 11 bases. The CDR3 consists of 14 residues. The CDR3 sequence: CASKKSPSNQPQHF. CDR3 sequence (DNA): TGTGCCAGCAAAAAAAGTCCAAGCAATCAGCCCCAGCATTTT.

The chain links TRBV11-1 to TRBJ2-5; 11 bases agree with TRBD2. The junction had 4 bases not matched to a gene; V was cut back by 5 bases and J by 2 bases. The CDR3 extends over 15 amino acids. CDR1 is SGHAT, CDR2 FQDESV, per germline (reference sequence). The CDR3 spells CASSTWTSGQETQYF. The CDR3 DNA reads TGTGCCAGCAGCACCTGGACTAGCGGGCAAGAGACCCAGTACTTC.